A single sample gave rise to the 31 T cell receptor beta chains below, sequenced in a study of blood T cell repertoires in COVID-19. Clones were sequenced by immunoSEQ multiplex PCR, and TCRdb holds only the in-frame ones, with some missing. Of about 370,000 clones listed, 85% to 90% were seen once; the top ten hold 1%. The sample taken for sequencing was PBMCs or T cells enriched from blood (not recorded which). Source of these receptors: a man aged 18 to 29 who had recovered from COVID-19.

The chain carries TRBV10-3 and TRBJ2-1, with D possibly TRBD2 on 6 matching bases. This CDR3 comprises 15 residues. Between the trimmed V and J ends, which lost 4 bases and 3 bases, there was a span of 13 bases. The germline V gene encodes CDR1 ENHRY and CDR2 SYGVKD. The CDR3 loop is CAISGSGDLYNEQFF. The CDR3 bases are TGTGCCATCAGTGGTTCGGGGGACCTCTACAATGAGCAGTTCTTC.

The J gene is TRBJ1-6, the V gene TRBV9; the match to TRBD1 covers 10 bases. V shed 0 bases, J shed 10 bases, and the junction held 1 base outside the gene matches. The CDR3 is 14 amino acids. Germline lookup yields CDR1 SGDLS and CDR2 YYNGEE. The DNA of the CDR3 is TGTGCCAGCAGCGTAGGACAGGGGGCATCACCCCTCCACTTT. Its protein is CASSVGQGASPLHF.

This chain connects TRBV6-5 to TRBJ2-7; D might be TRBD1 (5 bases). V shed 6 bases and J shed 9 bases, with 12 bases lying between them. CDR1 MNHEY and CDR2 SVGAGI come from the germline V gene. The CDR3 extends over 11 amino acids. CDR3: CASSPGIGQYF. The CDR3 bases are TGTGCCAGCAGCCCAGGGATAGGGCAGTACTTC.

The genes are TRBV11-3 and TRBJ2-2, with D possibly being TRBD1 (5 bases). Germline values: CDR1 SGHNT, CDR2 YENEEA. The CDR3 sequence is 14 residues long. V lost 1 base and J 6 bases, leaving 9 bases between the germline ends. The CDR3 DNA follows: TGTGCCAGCAGCTTAGGGGGCCGTTCCGGGGAGCTGTTTTTT. Its protein is CASSLGGRSGELFF.

The chain carries TRBV6-5 and TRBJ1-2; D is uncertain. CDR1 is MNHEY, CDR2 SVGAGI, per germline. The CDR3 is 13 residues long. V was trimmed by 4 bases and J by 7 bases, leaving 13 bases between them. This CDR3 reads CASSSPGWAGYTF. Written as DNA, the CDR3 is TGTGCCAGCAGTTCCCCCGGTTGGGCTGGCTACACCTTC.

The V and J genes are TRBV30 and TRBJ2-7; 9 bases align to TRBD1. Germline V gene lookup returns CDR1 GTSNPN and CDR2 SVGIG (reference sequence). V was pared by 8 bases and J by 11 bases, with 7 bases of the junction left unmatched. The CDR3 totals 10 residues. The CDR3 DNA sequence: TGTGCCGCTACTGGACAGGGGAAGTACTTC. Translation gives CAATGQGKYF.

This clone came up many times. V and J are TRBV18 and TRBJ2-3, with D perhaps TRBD2 (5 bases). Germline V CDR1 and CDR2: KGHSH, LQKENI. This CDR3 contains 17 residues. V was shortened by 8 bases and J by 2 bases, with 23 bases between the two germline ends. The CDR3 loop is CASHKPGGGLTTDTQYF. The CDR3 DNA sequence: TGTGCCAGCCATAAACCCGGTGGCGGACTCACCACAGATACGCAGTATTTT.

The rearrangement links TRBV6-6 to TRBJ1-2; 8 nucleotides agree with TRBD1. CDR1 and CDR2 from the germline V gene are MNHNY and SVGAGI (reference sequence). The V gene end was trimmed by 8 bases and the J gene end by 4 bases; junction bases not matched to a gene: 6. The CDR3 extends over 13 amino acids. DNA of the CDR3: TGTGCCAGCGGACAGGGATTGGCCTATGGCTACACCTTC. The encoded protein is CASGQGLAYGYTF.

The genes are TRBV6-2 or TRBV6-3 and TRBJ1-4; 7 positions match TRBD1. V lost 6 bases to trimming and J lost 10 bases; unmatched junction nucleotides: 14. CDR1 is MNHEY and CDR2 is SVGEGT in the germline V gene. The CDR3 runs to 15 residues. CDR3 coding DNA: TGTGCCAGCAGCGATAATAACAGGGGCCTTGGAAAACTGTTTTTT. It is translated as CASSDNNRGLGKLFF.

The rearrangement links TRBV21-1 to TRBJ1-5. TRBV21-1 counts as a pseudogene. CDR3 length: 18 residues. In nucleotides, the CDR3 is TGTGCCAGCAGCAAAGCGCATTGGGAGGGGAGAGGCAATCAGCCCCAGCATTTT. Translated: CASSKAHWEGRGNQPQHF.

V usage is TRBV19 and J usage is TRBJ1-2; D is unclear. Germline lookup yields CDR1 LNHDA and CDR2 SQIVND (reference sequence). The V end lost 2 bases, the J end lost 2 bases, and 12 bases lay between the germline ends. The CDR3 length is 15 residues. CDR3 residues: CASSILGRRNYGYTF. CDR3 coding DNA: TGTGCCAGTAGTATACTAGGACGGAGGAACTATGGCTACACCTTC. The variable domain in full, completed from reference TRBV19 and TRBJ1-2, reads DGGITQSPKYLFRKEGQNVTLSCEQNLNHDAMYWYRQDPGQGLRLIYYSQIVNDFQKGDIAEGYSVSREKKESFPLTVTSAQKNPTAFYLCASSILGRRNYGYTFGSGTRLTVV.

The chain carries TRBV3-1 (or the pseudogene TRBV3-2) and TRBJ1-3; maybe TRBD1 (5 bases). CDR1 and CDR2 (germline): LGHDT, YNNKEL (reference sequence). CDR3 length equals 16 residues. V was clipped by 0 bases and J by 3 bases, with 12 bases between them. The CDR3 is CASSQETFRDGNTIYF. The CDR3 nucleotides read TGTGCCAGCAGCCAAGAAACGTTCAGGGATGGAAACACCATATATTTT.

The J gene is TRBJ2-7, the V gene TRBV21-1; the D call of TRBD1 is as the table states it, not checked on the DNA. TRBV21-1 represents a pseudogene. The length of the CDR3 is 15 residues. CDR3 protein: CASSNITGFSYEQYF. DNA of the CDR3: TGTGCCAGCAGCAATATCACAGGATTTTCCTACGAGCAGTACTTC.

V and J are TRBV3-1 (or the pseudogene TRBV3-2) and TRBJ2-7; 12 nucleotides align to TRBD2. V was pared by 0 bases and J by 3 bases, with 3 bases of the junction left unmatched. The CDR3 runs 16 residues. Germline assignment: CDR1 LGHDT and CDR2 YNNKEL (reference sequence). For the CDR3, the DNA is TGTGCCAGCAGCCAAGAAGGGACTAGCGGGTTCTACGAGCAGTACTTC. Its protein product is CASSQEGTSGFYEQYF.

This sequence joins TRBV3-1 (or the pseudogene TRBV3-2) and TRBJ1-3, with 9 bases that match TRBD1. This CDR3 is 19 amino acids long. The germline V gene has CDR1 LGHDT and CDR2 YNNKEL (reference sequence). After removal of 2 bases from V and 1 base from J, the junction contained 12 bases not matched to a gene. The CDR3 DNA is TGTGCCAGCAGCCAATATGCTACAGGGGGCGCGGGTTCTGGAAACACCATATATTTT. Translating it yields CASSQYATGGAGSGNTIYF.

The chain employs TRBV5-4 and TRBJ1-1, with TRBD1 matching over 8 bases. Germline CDR1 is SGHNT and CDR2 is YYREEE (reference sequence). V was pared by 4 bases and J by 5 bases, with 10 bases of the junction left unmatched. The CDR3 consists of 15 residues. In nucleotides, the CDR3 is TGTGCCAGCAGCGACCCAACAGGGGGGGGGACTGAAGCTTTCTTT. It specifies CASSDPTGGGTEAFF.

The rearrangement joins TRBV5-1 to TRBJ1-5; TRBD1 matches 10 bases. This CDR3 has 15 amino acids. Germline V gene sequence: CDR1 SGHRS, CDR2 YFSETQ. V was pared by 4 bases and J by 7 bases, with 8 bases of the junction left unmatched. CDR3 region: CASSMTTGGRQPQHF. CDR3 DNA sequence: TGCGCCAGCAGCATGACGACAGGGGGCCGACAGCCCCAGCATTTT.

The chain uses TRBV3-1 (or the pseudogene TRBV3-2) and TRBJ2-2; TRBD2 might be the D (6 bases). The CDR3 contains 14 residues. The germline CDR1 and CDR2 sequences are LGHDT and YNNKEL (reference sequence). V was cut by 1 base and J by 6 bases, with 9 bases left in between. The CDR3 DNA is TGTGCCAGCAGCCAAGCCCGGGGGTCCGGGGAGCTGTTTTTT. Translated, it gives CASSQARGSGELFF.

V gene TRBV19 combines with J gene TRBJ1-4; 7 bases align to TRBD1. The CDR3 covers 14 residues. J gave up 5 bases and V 6 bases, and 6 bases lay outside the gene matches. Germline CDR1 reads LNHDA; CDR2 reads SQIVND (reference sequence). As DNA, the CDR3 is TGTGCCAGTAGACCCAACAGGGGAAATGAAAAACTGTTTTTT. Amino acid sequence: CASRPNRGNEKLFF.

The chain employs TRBV28 and TRBJ2-1; TRBD2 agrees at 11 bases. With 4 bases clipped from V and 8 bases from J, the junction kept 16 bases outside the gene matches. This CDR3 contains 18 residues. The germline V gene has CDR1 MDHEN and CDR2 SYDVKM. The CDR3: CASSSPPSTSGSSYEQFF. DNA for the CDR3: TGTGCCAGCAGTTCCCCACCATCTACTAGCGGGAGTTCCTATGAGCAGTTCTTC.

V and J are TRBV13 and TRBJ1-1; D is uncertain. CDR1 is PRHDT, CDR2 FYEKMQ, per germline (reference sequence). The CDR3 is made up of 16 amino acids. V shed 0 bases and J shed 0 bases, with 11 bases lying between them. Here the CDR3 DNA reads TGTGCCAGCAGCTTAGGGGGCGGGGTCATGAACACTGAAGCTTTCTTT. Its protein is CASSLGGGVMNTEAFF.

The chain recombines TRBV27 with TRBJ1-6; D gene unclear. The CDR3 consists of 15 residues. Germline-derived CDR1 and CDR2 are MNHEY and SMNVEV (reference sequence). V was cut by 1 base and J by 9 bases, with 13 bases left in between. The DNA for the CDR3 is TGTGCCAGCAGTTTATTCAGCACGGGTGGTTCACCCCTCCACTTT. Amino acids: CASSLFSTGGSPLHF.

This sequence joins TRBV28 and TRBJ2-2; 8 bases map to TRBD1. Looked up from germline, CDR1 is MDHEN and CDR2 is SYDVKM. This CDR3 spans 17 amino acids. With 5 bases clipped from V and 2 bases from J, the junction kept 10 bases outside the gene matches. Here the CDR3 DNA reads TGTGCCAGCAGTCCATCCTCCGGGACAGGCAACACCGGGGAGCTGTTTTTT. As protein: CASSPSSGTGNTGELFF.

V usage is TRBV20-1 and J usage is TRBJ2-5; TRBD1 is a possible D gene (5 bases). Germline V gives CDR1 DFQATT, CDR2 SNEGSKA (reference sequence). Trimming shortened V by 3 bases and J by 2 bases, and 13 bases separated the two germline ends. This CDR3 is built from 14 residues. CDR3 protein: CSASQGEEQETQYF. CDR3 nucleotide sequence: TGCAGTGCTAGTCAGGGCGAAGAACAAGAGACCCAGTACTTC.

This clone was observed once. The chain joins TRBV4-3 to TRBJ2-1, with a tentative D call TRBD2 (6 bases). Between the trimmed V and J ends, which lost 4 bases and 2 bases, there was a span of 18 bases. The germline V gene encodes CDR1 LGHNA and CDR2 YSLEER. This CDR3 is 17 amino acids long. CDR3 bases: TGCGCCAGCAGCCCGGAGGGCTTCGGGCGCGCCTACAATGAGCAGTTCTTC. Residues: CASSPEGFGRAYNEQFF.

This sequence joins TRBV2 and TRBJ2-7; tentatively, D is TRBD2 (6 bases). From germline, CDR1 is SNHLY and CDR2 FYNNEI. The CDR3 totals 13 residues. Trimming stripped 6 bases from V and 9 bases from J, with 18 bases between. CDR3 coding DNA: TGTGCCAGCAGCGAGGAGGAGGGGTTGGGGCAGTACTTC. It translates to CASSEEEGLGQYF.

The chain links TRBV5-1 to TRBJ2-5; 9 bases align to TRBD2. Trimming cost V 4 bases and J 4 bases; bases outside gene matches: 5. The CDR3 runs 14 residues. Per germline, CDR1 SGHRS and CDR2 YFSETQ. CDR3 sequence (DNA): TGCGCCAGCAGCCCCGGGACTAGCAGAGAGACCCAGTACTTC. The encoded protein is CASSPGTSRETQYF.

The chain is built from TRBV27 and TRBJ1-5; D not resolved. Germline V gene sequence: CDR1 MNHEY, CDR2 SMNVEV (reference sequence). V was pared by 8 bases and J by 5 bases, with 10 bases between. The CDR3 loop spans 12 amino acids. CDR3 nucleotides: TGTGCCAGCTCTTCCCCCTATCAGCCCCAGCATTTT. Its translation is CASSSPYQPQHF.

V gene TRBV29-1 combines with J gene TRBJ2-3, with 14 nucleotides matching TRBD2. The CDR3 is made up of 15 amino acids. Germline V gene data show CDR1 as SQVTM and CDR2 as ANQGSEA. The V gene end was trimmed by 7 bases and the J gene end by 5 bases; junction bases not matched to a gene: 8. CDR3 DNA sequence: TGCAGCGCCCCGGGGGGGACTAGCGGGAGAGATACGCAGTATTTT. The encoded protein is CSAPGGTSGRDTQYF.

The chain combines TRBV7-8 with TRBJ1-5; the D gene is possibly TRBD1 (5 bases). CDR1 and CDR2 from the germline V gene are SGHVS and FQNEAQ. The CDR3 has 17 amino acids. Trimming took 5 bases from V and 3 from J, leaving 20 bases between them. This CDR3 reads CASSIYKMQGINQPQHF. In DNA form, the CDR3 reads TGTGCCAGCAGCATATACAAAATGCAGGGTATCAATCAGCCCCAGCATTTT.

The genes are TRBV19 and TRBJ1-3; 10 nucleotides agree with TRBD1. V shed 4 bases, J shed 8 bases, and the junction held 17 bases outside the gene matches. The CDR3 is 18 residues long. CDR1 LNHDA and CDR2 SQIVND come from the germline V gene (reference sequence). The CDR3 here is CASSTHKHPGQGLHTIYF. Written as DNA, the CDR3 is TGTGCCAGTAGTACACACAAACACCCGGGACAGGGGTTGCACACCATATATTTT.